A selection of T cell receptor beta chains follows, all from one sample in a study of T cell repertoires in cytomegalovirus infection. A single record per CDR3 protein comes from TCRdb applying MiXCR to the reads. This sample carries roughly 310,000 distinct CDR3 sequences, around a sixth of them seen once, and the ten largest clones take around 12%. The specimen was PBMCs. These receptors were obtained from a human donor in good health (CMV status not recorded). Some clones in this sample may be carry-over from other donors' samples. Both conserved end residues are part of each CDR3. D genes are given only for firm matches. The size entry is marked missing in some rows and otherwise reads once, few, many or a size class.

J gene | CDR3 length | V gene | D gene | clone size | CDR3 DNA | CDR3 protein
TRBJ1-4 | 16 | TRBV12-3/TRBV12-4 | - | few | TGTGCCAGCAGTTTAGGGACTCAAAGTCCTAATGAAAAACTGTTTTTT | CASSLGTQSPNEKLFF
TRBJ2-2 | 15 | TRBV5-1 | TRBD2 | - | TGCGCCAGCAAAACTAGCGCCTCGAACACCGGGGAGCTGTTTTTT | CASKTSASNTGELFF
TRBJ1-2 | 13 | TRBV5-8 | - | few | TGTGCCAGCAGCTTTGGGGGTAGCTATGGCTACACCTTC | CASSFGGSYGYTF
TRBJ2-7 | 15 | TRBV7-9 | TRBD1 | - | TGTGCCAGCAGCTTATCCTCCGGGACAGCCTACGAGCAGTACTTC | CASSLSSGTAYEQYF
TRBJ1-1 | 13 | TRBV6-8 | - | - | TGTGCCAGCGGAGAGTTGGGGTCCCCAGGGGCTTTCTTT | CASGELGSPGAFF
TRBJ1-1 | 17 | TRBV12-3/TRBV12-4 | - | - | TGTGCCAGCAGTTTATCTGGACGGAAACATTCGAACACTGAAGCTTTCTTT | CASSLSGRKHSNTEAFF
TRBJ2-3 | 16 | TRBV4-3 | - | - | TGCGCCAGCAGCCAGGAGTCCGGGACCCCAAGGGATACGCAGTATTTT | CASSQESGTPRDTQYF
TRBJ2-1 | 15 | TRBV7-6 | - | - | TGTGCCAGCAGCATCACAGGGCTACTCTACAATGAGCAGTTCTTC | CASSITGLLYNEQFF
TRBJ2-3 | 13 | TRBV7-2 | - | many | TGTGCCAGCAGCTTAATAGAAACAGATACGCAGTATTTT | CASSLIETDTQYF
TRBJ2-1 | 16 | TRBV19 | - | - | TGTGCCAGTAGCGGGGGGCGGGACAGGCTGAACAATGAGCAGTTCTTC | CASSGGRDRLNNEQFF
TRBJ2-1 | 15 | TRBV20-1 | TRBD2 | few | TGCAGTGCATTTCCCCCGACTAGCGGGGACAATGAGCAGTTCTTC | CSAFPPTSGDNEQFF
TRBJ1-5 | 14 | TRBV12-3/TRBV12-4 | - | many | TGTGCCAGTTCTAGGGGACGGGGCAATCAGCCCCAGCATTTT | CASSRGRGNQPQHF
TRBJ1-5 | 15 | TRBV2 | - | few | TGTGCCAGCAGTGCCCAGGGGCTTAGCAATCAGCCCCAGCATTTT | CASSAQGLSNQPQHF
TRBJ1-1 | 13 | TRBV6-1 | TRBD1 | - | TGTGCCAGCGGGACAGGGGGCACCACTGAAGCTTTCTTT | CASGTGGTTEAFF
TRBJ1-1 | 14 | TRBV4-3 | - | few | TGCGCCAGCAGCCAAAAAGAAAGGAACACTGAAGCTTTCTTT | CASSQKERNTEAFF
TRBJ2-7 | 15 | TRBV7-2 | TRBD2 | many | TGTGCCAGCAGCTTATTCCCTAGCGGGGGACACGAGCAGTACTTC | CASSLFPSGGHEQYF
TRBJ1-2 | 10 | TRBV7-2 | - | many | TGTGCCAGCAGCCTCTATGGCTACACCTTC | CASSLYGYTF
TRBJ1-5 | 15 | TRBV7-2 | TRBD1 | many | TGTGCCAGCAGTTTAACCCGGGACAGAGATCAGCCCCAGCATTTT | CASSLTRDRDQPQHF
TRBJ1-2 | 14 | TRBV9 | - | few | TGTGCCAGCAGCGTAGAAGGGTTGCTTGGAGGCTACACCTTC | CASSVEGLLGGYTF
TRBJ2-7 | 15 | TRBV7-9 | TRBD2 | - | TGTGCCAGCAGCCGCTTTGGCGGGGGGAACTACGAGCAGTACTTC | CASSRFGGGNYEQYF
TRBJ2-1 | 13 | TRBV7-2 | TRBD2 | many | TGTGCCAGCAGCTTAGGGGCTAGCGGTGAGCAGTTCTTC | CASSLGASGEQFF
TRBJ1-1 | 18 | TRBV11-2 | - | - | TGTGCCAGCAGTTCGCTAAGACGAACAGGGATCAGGGCCACTGAAGCTTTCTTT | CASSSLRRTGIRATEAFF
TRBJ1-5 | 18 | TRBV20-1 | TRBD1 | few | TGCAGTGCTAGCCGGGACAGACCGGCAAGATATAGCAATCAGCCCCAGCATTTT | CSASRDRPARYSNQPQHF
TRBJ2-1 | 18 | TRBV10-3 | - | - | TGTGCCATCAGTGTGAGAGGTACAGGACTCTTAGGGGGGGATGAGCAGTTCTTC | CAISVRGTGLLGGDEQFF
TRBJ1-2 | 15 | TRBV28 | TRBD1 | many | TGTGCCAGCAGTTCCACCGGGACAGCCAACTATGGCTACACCTTC | CASSSTGTANYGYTF
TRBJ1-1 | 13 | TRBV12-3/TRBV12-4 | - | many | TGTGCCAGCAGTTTAGATCGGGGGACTGAAGCTTTCTTT | CASSLDRGTEAFF
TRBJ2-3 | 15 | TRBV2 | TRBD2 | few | TGTGCCAGCAGGGTCGGACTAGCGGCTTTTGATACGCAGTATTTT | CASRVGLAAFDTQYF
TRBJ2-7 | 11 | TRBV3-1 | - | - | TGTGCCAGCAGCCAAGACGGCAGACGTTACTTC | CASSQDGRRYF
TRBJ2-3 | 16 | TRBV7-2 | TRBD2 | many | TGTGCCAGCAGCCCTTCTAGCGGGGGGGGCTCAGATACGCAGTATTTT | CASSPSSGGGSDTQYF
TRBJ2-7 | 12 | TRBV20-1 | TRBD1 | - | TGCAGTGCCAAGGGACAGGGGTATGGGCAGTACTTC | CSAKGQGYGQYF
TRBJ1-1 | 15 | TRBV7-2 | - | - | TGTGCCAGCAGCTTAGCCGGGACACAAAACACTGAAGCTTTCTTT | CASSLAGTQNTEAFF
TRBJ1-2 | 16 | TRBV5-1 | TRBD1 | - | TGCGCCAGCAGCTTGGATTTACAGGGGGCGGTATATGGCTACACCTTC | CASSLDLQGAVYGYTF
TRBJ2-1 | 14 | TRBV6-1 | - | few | TGTGCCAGCAGTCGGGACAAATCCTACAATGAGCAGTTCTTC | CASSRDKSYNEQFF
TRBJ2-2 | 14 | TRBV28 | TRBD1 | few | TGTGCCAGCAGTTCCAGGGGGCTCGGCGGGGAGCTGTTTTTT | CASSSRGLGGELFF
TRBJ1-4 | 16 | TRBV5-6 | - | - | TGTGCCAGCAGCTTCAATCCCGGTTCAACTAATGAAAAACTGTTTTTT | CASSFNPGSTNEKLFF